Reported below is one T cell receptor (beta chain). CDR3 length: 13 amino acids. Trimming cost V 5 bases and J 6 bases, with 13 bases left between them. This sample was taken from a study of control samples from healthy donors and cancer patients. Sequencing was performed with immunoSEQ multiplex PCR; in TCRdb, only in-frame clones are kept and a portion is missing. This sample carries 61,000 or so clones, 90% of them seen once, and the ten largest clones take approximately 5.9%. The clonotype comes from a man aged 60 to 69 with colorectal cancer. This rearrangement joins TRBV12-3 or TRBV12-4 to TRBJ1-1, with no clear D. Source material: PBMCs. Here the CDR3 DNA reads TGTGCCAGCAGTCGGGGTACGGCAGCTGAAGCTTTCTTT. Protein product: CASSRGTAAEAFF.